This entry features one TCR beta chain sequence. Its antigen is unidentified. The data were obtained in a study of CD8+ T cells in alopecia areata. About the study: In an open-label trial, patients got 5 to 10 mg tofacitinib twice daily. The drug, tofacitinib, lasted 6 to 18 months, followed by 6 months off drug. Points from the study as a whole: An increase in clonality over normal scalp was evident in lesional scalp, especially alopecia totalis/universalis.

RNA extraction and reverse transcription yielded cDNA as sequencing template. The method was immunoSEQ multiplex PCR; TCRdb's version includes in-frame clones alone and lacks a portion of them. The data contain 100,000 to 150,000 clones, approximately 49% of them singletons. The origin of this receptor is a human donor with alopecia areata. The specimen comprised CD8+ T cells sorted from blood, sampled at week 0.

This CDR3 is CSVVGPKGEHTEAFF. The CDR3 nucleotides read TGCAGCGTTGTGGGGCCTAAGGGTGAACACACTGAAGCTTTCTTT. This chain uses TRBV29-1 with TRBJ1-1; a possible D gene is TRBD1 (5 bases). The CDR3 covers 15 residues. Trimming took off 4 bases at V and 3 bases at J, with 18 bases between the two ends. Per germline, CDR1 SQVTM and CDR2 ANQGSEA.